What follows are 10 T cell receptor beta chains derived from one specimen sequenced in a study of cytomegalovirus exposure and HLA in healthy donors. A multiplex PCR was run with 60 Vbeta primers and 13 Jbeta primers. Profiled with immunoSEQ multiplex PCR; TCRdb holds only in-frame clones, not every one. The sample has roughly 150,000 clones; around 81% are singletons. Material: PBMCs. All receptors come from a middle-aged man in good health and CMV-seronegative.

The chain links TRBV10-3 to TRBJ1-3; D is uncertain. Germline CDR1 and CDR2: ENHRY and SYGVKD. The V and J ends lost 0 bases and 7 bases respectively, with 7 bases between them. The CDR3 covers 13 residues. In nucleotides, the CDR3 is TGTGCCATCAGTGAGTCCAGCGCGAACACCATATATTTT. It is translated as CAISESSANTIYF.

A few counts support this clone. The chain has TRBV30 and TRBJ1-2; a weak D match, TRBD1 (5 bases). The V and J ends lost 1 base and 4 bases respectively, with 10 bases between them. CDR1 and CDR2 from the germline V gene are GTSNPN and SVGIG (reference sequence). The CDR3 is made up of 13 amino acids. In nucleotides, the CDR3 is TGTGCCTGGAGTGGCAGACAGCCCTATGGCTACACCTTC. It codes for CAWSGRQPYGYTF.

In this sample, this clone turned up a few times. The CDR3 loop reads CASSPRTPSTGELFF. CDR3 nucleotide sequence: TGCGCCAGCAGCCCTAGGACTCCGTCCACCGGGGAGCTGTTTTTT. The rearrangement uses TRBV5-1 and TRBJ2-2, with D possibly TRBD2 on 5 matching bases. CDR3 length equals 15 residues. Trimming cost V 4 bases and J 4 bases, with 14 bases left between them. From germline, CDR1 is SGHRS and CDR2 YFSETQ.

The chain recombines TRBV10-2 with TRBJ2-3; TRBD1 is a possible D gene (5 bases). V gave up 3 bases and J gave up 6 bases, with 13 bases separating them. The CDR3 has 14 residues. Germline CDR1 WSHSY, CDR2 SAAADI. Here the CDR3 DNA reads TGCGCCAGCAGTGACGACCTAGGGGCTGATACGCAGTATTTT. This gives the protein CASSDDLGADTQYF.

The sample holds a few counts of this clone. CDR3 residues: CASSYGTGLGGSGYTF. The CDR3 DNA is TGTGCCAGCAGTTACGGGACAGGGCTAGGAGGAAGTGGCTACACCTTC. The rearrangement uses TRBV6-5 and TRBJ1-2; 9 bases fit TRBD1. This CDR3 comprises 16 residues. V shed 2 bases, J shed 7 bases, and the junction held 11 bases outside the gene matches. Germline CDR1 is MNHEY and CDR2 is SVGAGI.

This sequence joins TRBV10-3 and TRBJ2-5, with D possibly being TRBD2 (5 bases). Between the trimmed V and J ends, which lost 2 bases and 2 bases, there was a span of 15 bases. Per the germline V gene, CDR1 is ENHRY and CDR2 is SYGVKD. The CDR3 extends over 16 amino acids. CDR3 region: CAISEAFGLEQETQYF. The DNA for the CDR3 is TGTGCCATCAGTGAGGCGTTTGGACTGGAGCAAGAGACCCAGTACTTC.

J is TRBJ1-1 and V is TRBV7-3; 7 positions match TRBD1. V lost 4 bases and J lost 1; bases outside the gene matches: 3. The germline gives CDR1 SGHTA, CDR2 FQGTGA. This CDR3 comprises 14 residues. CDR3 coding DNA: TGTGCCAGCAGCTCGCAGGGGGGGAACACTGAAGCTTTCTTT. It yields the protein CASSSQGGNTEAFF.

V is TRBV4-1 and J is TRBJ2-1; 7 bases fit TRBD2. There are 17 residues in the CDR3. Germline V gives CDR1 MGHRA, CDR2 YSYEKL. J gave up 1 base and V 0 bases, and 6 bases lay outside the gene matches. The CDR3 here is CASSQDWGGGSYNEQFF. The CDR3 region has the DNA TGCGCCAGCAGCCAAGATTGGGGGGGAGGGTCCTACAATGAGCAGTTCTTC.

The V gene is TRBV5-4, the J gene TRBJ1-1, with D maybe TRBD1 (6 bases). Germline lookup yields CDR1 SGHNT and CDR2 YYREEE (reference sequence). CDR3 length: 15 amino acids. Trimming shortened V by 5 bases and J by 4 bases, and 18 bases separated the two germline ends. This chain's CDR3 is CASSSPLQGGTEAFF. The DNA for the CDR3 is TGTGCCAGCAGTTCCCCACTACAGGGTGGCACTGAAGCTTTCTTT.

The CDR3 sequence is CASSSNQGQETQYF. The CDR3 DNA follows: TGTGCCAGCAGCTCGAATCAGGGACAAGAGACCCAGTACTTC. The chain combines TRBV5-6 with TRBJ2-5; D might be TRBD1 (5 bases). CDR3 size: 14 residues. The V gene lost 3 bases and the J gene lost 2 bases, with 11 bases spanning the gap. Per germline, CDR1 SGHDT and CDR2 YYEEEE.